Listed here are 30 T cell receptor beta chains from one sample, sequenced in a study of T cell changes during pregnancy in multiple sclerosis. Sequencing was performed with immunoSEQ multiplex PCR; in TCRdb, only in-frame clones are kept and a portion is missing. The repertoire holds approximately 11,000 clones, with roughly 84% as singletons. The sample was CD8+ T cells from peripheral blood mononuclear cells, taken after pregnancy. The receptors shown here come from a female donor in good health, enrolled as a control in a pregnancy study.

The chain combines TRBV6-4 with TRBJ2-1, with 14 positions matching TRBD2. CDR3 length: 14 residues. Germline V gives CDR1 MRHNA, CDR2 SNTAGT. V was clipped by 2 bases and J by 9 bases; unmatched bases: 0. The CDR3, as DNA: TGTGCCAGCAGTGACGGGACTAGCGGGAGTGAGCAGTTCTTC. The encoded protein is CASSDGTSGSEQFF.

This chain connects TRBV27 to TRBJ2-1; 10 bases are a match to TRBD2. This CDR3 has 16 residues. Germline lookup yields CDR1 MNHEY and CDR2 SMNVEV (reference sequence). V dropped 5 bases and J dropped 8; count of bases not matched to a gene: 12. The CDR3 DNA sequence: TGTGCCAGCAGTACCCCACCGGGACTAGCGTTCCATGAGCAGTTCTTC. As protein: CASSTPPGLAFHEQFF.

V gene TRBV4-1 combines with J gene TRBJ2-7; D is uncertain. V shed 1 base and J shed 3 bases, with 13 bases lying between them. This CDR3 has 15 amino acids. Germline-derived CDR1 and CDR2 are MGHRA and YSYEKL. CDR3 sequence reads: CASSQVSAPGYEQYF. Written as DNA, the CDR3 is TGCGCCAGCAGCCAAGTTTCGGCTCCAGGCTACGAGCAGTACTTC.

This chain's CDR3 is CASSSLAKYEQFF. The DNA of the CDR3 is TGTGCCAGCAGCTCCCTAGCAAAATATGAGCAGTTCTTC. The chain joins TRBV7-2 to TRBJ2-1; perhaps TRBD2 as D (5 bases). Germline CDR1 SGHTA, CDR2 FQGNSA. The CDR3 runs to 13 residues. V lost 4 bases and J lost 8, with 12 bases in between.

V gene TRBV9 combines with J gene TRBJ1-6, with D possibly TRBD1 on 6 matching bases. The CDR3 is 16 residues long. Germline CDR1 and CDR2: SGDLS and YYNGEE. V lost 4 bases and J lost 0, with 11 bases in between. CDR3 in amino acids: CASSPGQSSYNSPLHF. CDR3 bases: TGTGCCAGCAGCCCCGGACAGAGCTCCTATAATTCACCCCTCCACTTT.

The chain uses TRBV5-4 and TRBJ2-7; the D gene is possibly TRBD1 (6 bases). Germline assignment: CDR1 SGHNT and CDR2 YYREEE (reference sequence). This CDR3 has 15 residues. Trimming removed 3 bases from V and 3 bases from J, with 16 bases in between. The CDR3, as DNA: TGTGCCAGCAGCTCGTGGCCCAGGGGAGTCTACGAGCAGTACTTC. It specifies CASSSWPRGVYEQYF.

This sequence joins TRBV5-6 and TRBJ2-3, with unresolved D. The CDR3 covers 14 residues. V lost 6 bases to trimming and J lost 4 bases, with 15 bases between them. The V gene's germline CDR1 is SGHDT and CDR2 YYEEEE. The CDR3 sequence is CASNQVPAADTQYF. CDR3 nucleotides: TGTGCCAGCAACCAGGTCCCGGCAGCAGATACGCAGTATTTT.

This chain connects TRBV21-1 to TRBJ2-7; the D call of TRBD2 is as the table states it, not checked on the DNA. TRBV21-1 is termed a pseudogene. This CDR3 comprises 14 residues. This CDR3 reads CASSKRERSYEQYF. CDR3 DNA sequence: TGTGCCAGCAGTAAAAGGGAGCGGTCCTACGAGCAGTACTTC.

This rearrangement joins TRBV4-3 to TRBJ2-1; 10 bases fit TRBD2. Looked up from germline, CDR1 is LGHNA and CDR2 is YSLEER. CDR3 length equals 17 residues. V was clipped by 4 bases and J by 7 bases; unmatched bases: 13. The CDR3 loop is CASSPDLGSGRKNEQFF. The CDR3 DNA reads as TGCGCCAGCAGCCCCGATTTGGGTAGCGGGAGGAAAAATGAGCAGTTCTTC.

The rearrangement links TRBV19 to TRBJ2-1; D may be TRBD2 (5 bases). Trimming removed 5 bases at V and 9 bases at J, with 14 bases between. The length of the CDR3 is 13 residues. Germline V gene sequence: CDR1 LNHDA, CDR2 SQIVND (reference sequence). The CDR3 coding sequence is TGTGCCAGTAGTGCGGCTAGCATGAGTGAGCAGTTCTTC. Residues: CASSAASMSEQFF.

The table lists this clone with a few counts. The V call is TRBV7-9, the J call TRBJ1-1; perhaps TRBD1 as D (6 bases). The CDR3 has 18 amino acids. Germline loops: CDR1 SEHNR, CDR2 FQNEAQ (reference sequence). The ends were cut back, 0 bases at V and 5 bases at J, with 22 bases in the middle. The CDR3 here is CASSLALGTGIDKTEAFF. CDR3 coding DNA: TGTGCCAGCAGCTTAGCGCTCGGTACAGGGATCGATAAAACTGAAGCTTTCTTT.

The chain is built from TRBV5-6 and TRBJ2-4; possible D gene TRBD1, 7 bases. V lost 0 bases and J lost 8, with 18 bases in between. CDR1 and CDR2 from the germline V gene are SGHDT and YYEEEE. This CDR3 is built from 16 residues. Here the CDR3 reads CASSLAGGTVGDIQYF. The CDR3 nucleotides read TGTGCCAGCAGCTTGGCCGGAGGGACAGTTGGGGACATTCAGTACTTC. Full variable domain (missing parts from reference TRBV5-6 and TRBJ2-4): DAGVTQSPTHLIKTRGQQVTLRCSPKSGHDTVSWYQQALGQGPQFIFQYYEEEERQRGNFPDRFSGHQFPNYSSELNVNALLLGDSALYLCASSLAGGTVGDIQYFGAGTRLSVL.

This chain connects TRBV28 to TRBJ1-2; 7 bases map to TRBD1. Unmatched junction bases numbered 5, after V lost 8 bases and J lost 5 bases. The CDR3 is made up of 12 amino acids. Germline assignment: CDR1 MDHEN and CDR2 SYDVKM. The CDR3 DNA reads as TGTGCCAGCGACTCCAGGGGGTATGGCTACACCTTC. Its protein is CASDSRGYGYTF.

The rearrangement links TRBV9 to TRBJ2-1; D perhaps matches TRBD1 (6 bases). Trimming took off 0 bases at V and 7 bases at J, with 8 bases between the two ends. The CDR3 runs to 13 residues. The germline gives CDR1 SGDLS, CDR2 YYNGEE. The CDR3 loop is CASSVAQGNEQFF. Here the CDR3 DNA reads TGTGCCAGCAGCGTAGCCCAGGGGAATGAGCAGTTCTTC.

V is TRBV19 and J is TRBJ2-2, with 10 positions matching TRBD2. V was pared by 7 bases and J by 3 bases, with 5 bases of the junction left unmatched. Germline values: CDR1 LNHDA, CDR2 SQIVND (reference sequence). The CDR3 runs to 15 residues. The CDR3 DNA follows: TGTGCCAGTAAGTTCGGGACTAGCGACACCGGGGAGCTGTTTTTT. Translated: CASKFGTSDTGELFF.

The chain couples TRBV9 to TRBJ2-7; 8 positions agree with TRBD2. The junction had 11 bases not matched to a gene; V was cut back by 6 bases and J by 3 bases. CDR1 and CDR2 (germline): SGDLS, YYNGEE. This CDR3 has 15 amino acids. This chain's CDR3 is CASTEPGLAHYEQYF. CDR3 DNA sequence: TGTGCCAGCACCGAACCCGGACTAGCCCACTACGAGCAGTACTTC.

This rearrangement joins TRBV15 to TRBJ2-7; 11 bases match TRBD2. The CDR3 spans 15 residues. Germline CDR1 and CDR2: LNHNV and YYDKDF (reference sequence). J was trimmed by 2 bases and V by 3 bases; bases with no gene match: 3. Written as DNA, the CDR3 is TGTGCCACCAGCAGGGCACTAGCGGGAGCCTACGAGCAGTACTTC. Amino acids: CATSRALAGAYEQYF.

V gene TRBV28 combines with J gene TRBJ1-2; the match to TRBD1 covers 8 bases. The CDR3 sequence is 13 residues long. V lost 5 bases and J lost 6; bases outside the gene matches: 5. The germline gives CDR1 MDHEN, CDR2 SYDVKM. In DNA form, the CDR3 reads TGTGCCAGCAGTAAGACAGGGGTGGATGGCTACACCTTC. It is translated as CASSKTGVDGYTF.

This chain joins TRBV4-1 and TRBJ1-2, with D uncertain. Trimming took 2 bases from V and 3 from J, leaving 16 bases between them. Germline CDR1 and CDR2: MGHRA and YSYEKL. The CDR3 is 16 residues long. CDR3 nucleotides: TGCGCCAGCAGCCAAACCCCGGGGAGGGCCGACTATGGCTACACCTTC. Translation: CASSQTPGRADYGYTF.

This chain joins TRBV7-9 and TRBJ1-4; maybe TRBD1 (5 bases). The CDR3 has 17 amino acids. Germline V gene sequence: CDR1 SEHNR, CDR2 FQNEAQ (reference sequence). With 1 base removed from V and 5 bases from J, the gap between germline ends came to 17 bases. For the CDR3, the DNA is TGTGCCAGCAGCTTAGGGTGGGACGGGAGGGCGAATGAAAAACTGTTTTTT. Translation: CASSLGWDGRANEKLFF.

The V and J genes are TRBV27 and TRBJ1-1, with TRBD1 matching 8 bases. Germline V gene lookup returns CDR1 MNHEY and CDR2 SMNVEV (reference sequence). The CDR3 extends over 13 amino acids. The J segment lost 6 bases and the V segment lost 2 bases, leaving 2 bases of the junction unmatched. Written as DNA, the CDR3 is TGTGCCAGCAGTTTAAGGACAGGGTCTGAAGCTTTCTTT. Encoded protein: CASSLRTGSEAFF.

V and J are TRBV6-4 and TRBJ2-3; TRBD1 might be the D (7 bases). V lost 0 bases and J lost 9, with 19 bases in between. The CDR3 contains 16 residues. Germline CDR1 and CDR2: MRHNA and SNTAGT. CDR3 amino acids: CASSDSGGAGLETQYF. The CDR3 nucleotides read TGTGCCAGCAGTGACTCAGGGGGCGCGGGGTTAGAGACGCAGTATTTT.

The chain joins TRBV5-4 to TRBJ2-1, with 12 bases that match TRBD2. J was trimmed by 14 bases and V by 4 bases; bases with no gene match: 10. CDR1 SGHNT and CDR2 YYREEE come from the germline V gene (reference sequence). The CDR3 is 14 amino acids. CDR3: CASSATWTSGEEFF. The CDR3 DNA sequence: TGTGCCAGCAGCGCGACTTGGACTAGCGGGGAGGAGTTCTTC. Full variable domain (remainder filled in from reference TRBV5-4 and TRBJ2-1): ETGVTQSPTHLIKTRGQQVTLRCSSQSGHNTVSWYQQALGQGPQFIFQYYREEENGRGNFPPRFSGLQFPNYSSELNVNALELDDSALYLCASSATWTSGEEFFGPGTRLTVL.

The chain is built from TRBV29-1 and TRBJ2-1; 8 positions agree with TRBD1. J lost 4 bases, V lost 2 bases, and 7 bases had no gene match. In germline, CDR1 is SQVTM, CDR2 ANQGSEA. The CDR3 sequence is 15 residues long. As DNA, the CDR3 is TGCAGCGTTGAAAGGGGCAGGGGGCTATACAATGAGCAGTTCTTC. Translation gives CSVERGRGLYNEQFF.

This chain links TRBV2 with TRBJ2-5; 9 nucleotides agree with TRBD1. Germline CDR1 is SNHLY and CDR2 is FYNNEI. The CDR3 runs to 15 residues. J gave up 3 bases and V 8 bases, and 10 bases lay outside the gene matches. The CDR3 protein is CASGWDRDGKETQYF. The DNA of the CDR3 is TGTGCCAGCGGGTGGGACAGGGACGGGAAAGAGACCCAGTACTTC. Looking up the rest from reference TRBV2 and TRBJ2-5 gives the full variable domain: EPEVTQTPSHQVTQMGQEVILRCVPISNHLYFYWYRQILGQKVEFLVSFYNNEISEKSEIFDDQFSVERPDGSNFTLKIRSTKLEDSAMYFCASGWDRDGKETQYFGPGTRLLVL.

The V call is TRBV6-4, the J call TRBJ2-1; 10 nucleotides align to TRBD1. Germline V gives CDR1 MRHNA, CDR2 SNTAGT. J gave up 5 bases and V 3 bases, and 7 bases lay outside the gene matches. The CDR3 extends over 16 amino acids. The CDR3 DNA sequence: TGTGCCAGCAGTGAGGGGGCGGGACAGGGGAACAATGAGCAGTTCTTC. The encoded protein is CASSEGAGQGNNEQFF.

This clone has only one observation. V and J are TRBV19 and TRBJ1-1; D uncertain. V gave up 4 bases and J gave up 2 bases, with 5 bases separating them. Germline CDR1 and CDR2: LNHDA and SQIVND (reference sequence). The CDR3 covers 12 residues. DNA for the CDR3: TGTGCCAGTAGTACCCTAAACACTGAAGCTTTCTTT. Residues: CASSTLNTEAFF.

The chain carries TRBV11-2 and TRBJ1-3; no reliable D call. The CDR3 is 15 residues long. Germline V CDR1 and CDR2: SGHAT, FQNNGV. V lost 5 bases and J lost 2, with 13 bases in between. The DNA of the CDR3 is TGTGCCAGCAGCGACCGGGGTAACCCTGGAAACACCATATATTTT. Encoded protein: CASSDRGNPGNTIYF.

By its share, this clone is medium-sized. The rearrangement uses TRBV11-2 and TRBJ2-2, with no clear D. V was clipped by 3 bases and J by 6 bases, with 8 bases between them. This CDR3 is 13 amino acids long. CDR1 is SGHAT, CDR2 FQNNGV, per germline. The CDR3 region is CASSLTFSGELFF. CDR3 sequence (DNA): TGTGCCAGCAGCTTGACATTCTCCGGGGAGCTGTTTTTT.

The chain recombines TRBV11-2 with TRBJ1-2; TRBD1 matches 7 bases. The CDR3 totals 16 residues. Trimming removed 8 bases from V and 4 bases from J; junction bases left unmatched: 16. Germline V lookup: CDR1 SGHAT, CDR2 FQNNGV. CDR3 DNA: TGTGCCAGCTTTACTGGGGGCACAGGGGTAAGCTATGGCTACACCTTC. Translation gives CASFTGGTGVSYGYTF.